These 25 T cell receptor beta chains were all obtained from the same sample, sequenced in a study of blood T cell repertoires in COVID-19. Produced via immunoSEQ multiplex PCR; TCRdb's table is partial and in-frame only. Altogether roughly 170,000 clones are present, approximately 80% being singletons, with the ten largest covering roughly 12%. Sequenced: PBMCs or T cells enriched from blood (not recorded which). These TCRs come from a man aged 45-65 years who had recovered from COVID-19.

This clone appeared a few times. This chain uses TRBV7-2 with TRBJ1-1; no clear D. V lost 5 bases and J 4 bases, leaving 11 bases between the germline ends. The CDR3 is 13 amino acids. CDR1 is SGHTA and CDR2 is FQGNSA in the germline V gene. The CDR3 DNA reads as TGTGCCAGCAGCCCGCGGGCAGGCACTGAAGCTTTCTTT. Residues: CASSPRAGTEAFF.

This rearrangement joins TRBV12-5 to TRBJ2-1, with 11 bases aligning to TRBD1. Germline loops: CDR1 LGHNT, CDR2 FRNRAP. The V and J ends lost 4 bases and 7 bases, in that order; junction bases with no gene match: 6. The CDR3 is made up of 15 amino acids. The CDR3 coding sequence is TGTGCTAGTGGTTCCGGACAGGGGGCTGTGAATGAGCAGTTCTTC. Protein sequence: CASGSGQGAVNEQFF.

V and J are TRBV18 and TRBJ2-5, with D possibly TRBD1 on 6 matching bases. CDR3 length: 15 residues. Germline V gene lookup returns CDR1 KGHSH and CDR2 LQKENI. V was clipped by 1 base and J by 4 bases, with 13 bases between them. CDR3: CASSPLQGRGETQYF. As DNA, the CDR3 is TGTGCCAGCTCACCACTACAGGGACGCGGAGAGACCCAGTACTTC. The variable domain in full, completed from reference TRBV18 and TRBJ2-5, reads NAGVMQNPRHLVRRRGQEARLRCSPMKGHSHVYWYRQLPEEGLKFMVYLQKENIIDESGMPKERFSAEFPKEGPSILRIQQVVRGDSAAYFCASSPLQGRGETQYFGPGTRLLVL.

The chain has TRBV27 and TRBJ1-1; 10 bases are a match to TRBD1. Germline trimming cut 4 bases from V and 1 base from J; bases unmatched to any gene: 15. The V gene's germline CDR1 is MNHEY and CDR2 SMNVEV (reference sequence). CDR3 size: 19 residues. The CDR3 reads CASSSRHSPGQGTNTEAFF. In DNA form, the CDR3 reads TGTGCCAGCAGTTCCAGACATAGTCCGGGACAGGGGACGAACACTGAAGCTTTCTTT.

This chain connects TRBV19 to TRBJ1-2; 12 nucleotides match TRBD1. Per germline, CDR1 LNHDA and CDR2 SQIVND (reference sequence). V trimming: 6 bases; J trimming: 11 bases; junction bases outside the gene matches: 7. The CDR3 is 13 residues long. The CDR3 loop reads CASRGQGAVWYTF. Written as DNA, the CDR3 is TGTGCCAGTAGGGGACAGGGGGCAGTTTGGTACACCTTC.

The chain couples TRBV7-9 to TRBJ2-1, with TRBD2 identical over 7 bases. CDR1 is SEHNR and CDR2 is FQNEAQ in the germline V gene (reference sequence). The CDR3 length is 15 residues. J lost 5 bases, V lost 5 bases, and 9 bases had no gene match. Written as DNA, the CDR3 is TGTGCCAGCAGCCTCTCCCGGGACTATGACAATGAGCAGTTCTTC. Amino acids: CASSLSRDYDNEQFF.

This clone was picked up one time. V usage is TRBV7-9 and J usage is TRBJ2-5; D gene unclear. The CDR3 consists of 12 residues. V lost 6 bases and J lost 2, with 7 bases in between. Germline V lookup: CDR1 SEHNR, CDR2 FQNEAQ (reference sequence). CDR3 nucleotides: TGTGCCAGCAGTTATACACAAGAGACCCAGTACTTC. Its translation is CASSYTQETQYF.

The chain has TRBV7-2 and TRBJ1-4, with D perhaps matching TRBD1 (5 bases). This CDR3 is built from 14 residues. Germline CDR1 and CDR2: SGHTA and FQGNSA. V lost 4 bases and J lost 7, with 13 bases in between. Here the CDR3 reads CASSSSSGAEKLFF. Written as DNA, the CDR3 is TGTGCCAGCAGCTCTAGTAGCGGGGCTGAAAAACTGTTTTTT.

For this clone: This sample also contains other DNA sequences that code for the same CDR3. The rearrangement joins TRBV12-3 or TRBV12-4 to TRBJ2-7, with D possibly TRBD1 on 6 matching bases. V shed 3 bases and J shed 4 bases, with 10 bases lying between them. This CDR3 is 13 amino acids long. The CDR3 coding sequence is TGTGCCAGCAGTTTTGGACAGTATTACGAGCAGTACTTC. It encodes CASSFGQYYEQYF.

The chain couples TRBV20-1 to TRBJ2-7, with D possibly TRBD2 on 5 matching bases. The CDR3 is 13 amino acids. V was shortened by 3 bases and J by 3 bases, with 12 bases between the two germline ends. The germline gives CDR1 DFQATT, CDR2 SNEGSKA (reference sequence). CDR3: CSASPGNLYEQYF. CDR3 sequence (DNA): TGCAGTGCTAGTCCCGGGAACCTCTACGAGCAGTACTTC.

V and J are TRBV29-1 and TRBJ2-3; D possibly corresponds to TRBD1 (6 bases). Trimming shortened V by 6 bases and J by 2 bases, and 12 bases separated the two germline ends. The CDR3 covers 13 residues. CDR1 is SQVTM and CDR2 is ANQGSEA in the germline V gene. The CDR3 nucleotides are TGCAGCGTCGGGACACGACACACAGATACGCAGTATTTT. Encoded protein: CSVGTRHTDTQYF.

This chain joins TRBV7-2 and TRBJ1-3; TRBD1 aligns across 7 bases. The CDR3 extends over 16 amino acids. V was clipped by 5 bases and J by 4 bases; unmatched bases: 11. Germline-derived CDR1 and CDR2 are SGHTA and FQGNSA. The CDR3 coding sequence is TGTGCCAGCAGCCCTCGTCGCGACAGGGAAGGAAACACCATATATTTT. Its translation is CASSPRRDREGNTIYF. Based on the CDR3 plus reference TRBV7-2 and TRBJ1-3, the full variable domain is GAGVSQSPSNKVTEKGKDVELRCDPISGHTALYWYRQSLGQGLEFLIYFQGNSAPDKSGLPSDRFSAERTGGSVSTLTIQRTQQEDSAVYLCASSPRRDREGNTIYFGEGSWLTVV.

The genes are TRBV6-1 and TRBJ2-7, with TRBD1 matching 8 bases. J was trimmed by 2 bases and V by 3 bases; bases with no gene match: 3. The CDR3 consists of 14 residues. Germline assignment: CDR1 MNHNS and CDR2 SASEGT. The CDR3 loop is CASSDPGQAYEQYF. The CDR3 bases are TGTGCCAGCAGTGACCCGGGACAGGCCTACGAGCAGTACTTC.

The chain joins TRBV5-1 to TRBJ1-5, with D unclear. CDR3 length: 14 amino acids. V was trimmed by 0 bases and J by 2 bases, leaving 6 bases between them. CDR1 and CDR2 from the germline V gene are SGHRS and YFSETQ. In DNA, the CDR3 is TGCGCCAGCAGCTTGGAGCCGGGCAATCAGCCCCAGCATTTT. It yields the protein CASSLEPGNQPQHF.

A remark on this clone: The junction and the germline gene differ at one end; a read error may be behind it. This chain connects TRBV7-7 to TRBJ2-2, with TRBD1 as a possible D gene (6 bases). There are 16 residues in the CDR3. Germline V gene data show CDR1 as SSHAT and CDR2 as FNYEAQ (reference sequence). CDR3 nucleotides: TGTGCTAGCAGCTTATCTGGGGGCGGGAACACCGGGGAGCTGTTTTTT. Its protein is CASSLSGGGNTGELFF.

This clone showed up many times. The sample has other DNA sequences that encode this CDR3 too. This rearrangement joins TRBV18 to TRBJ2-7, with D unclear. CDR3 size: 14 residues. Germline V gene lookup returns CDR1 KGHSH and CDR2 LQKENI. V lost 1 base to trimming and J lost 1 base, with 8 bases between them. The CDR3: CASSPRFQSYEQYF. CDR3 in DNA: TGTGCCAGCTCACCACGGTTCCAGTCCTACGAGCAGTACTTC. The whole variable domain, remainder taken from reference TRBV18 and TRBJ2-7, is NAGVMQNPRHLVRRRGQEARLRCSPMKGHSHVYWYRQLPEEGLKFMVYLQKENIIDESGMPKERFSAEFPKEGPSILRIQQVVRGDSAAYFCASSPRFQSYEQYFGPGTRLTVT.

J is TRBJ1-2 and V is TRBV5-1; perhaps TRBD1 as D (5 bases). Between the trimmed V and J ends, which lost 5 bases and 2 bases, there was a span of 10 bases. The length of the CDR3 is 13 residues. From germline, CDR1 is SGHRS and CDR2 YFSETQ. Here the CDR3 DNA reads TGCGCCAGCAGTTCGGAGGGGAACTATGGCTACACCTTC. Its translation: CASSSEGNYGYTF.

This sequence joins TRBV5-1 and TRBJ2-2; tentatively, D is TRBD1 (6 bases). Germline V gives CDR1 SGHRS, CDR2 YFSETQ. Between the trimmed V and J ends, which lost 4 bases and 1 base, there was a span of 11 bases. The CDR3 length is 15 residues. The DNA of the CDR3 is TGCGCCAGCAGCGTAGAGGGACAGAACACCGGGGAGCTGTTTTTT. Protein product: CASSVEGQNTGELFF.

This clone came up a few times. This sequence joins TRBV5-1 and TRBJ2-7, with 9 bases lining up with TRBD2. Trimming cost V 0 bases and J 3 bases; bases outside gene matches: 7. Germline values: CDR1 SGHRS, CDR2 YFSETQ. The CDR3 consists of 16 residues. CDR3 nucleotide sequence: TGCGCCAGCAGCTTGGATGGGGCTAGCGGGGTCTACGAGCAGTACTTC. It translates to CASSLDGASGVYEQYF.

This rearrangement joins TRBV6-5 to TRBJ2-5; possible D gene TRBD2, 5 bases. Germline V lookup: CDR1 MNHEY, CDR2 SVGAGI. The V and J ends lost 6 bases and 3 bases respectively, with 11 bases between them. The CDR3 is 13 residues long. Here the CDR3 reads CASRGSKEETQYF. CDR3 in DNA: TGTGCCAGCAGAGGGAGTAAAGAAGAGACCCAGTACTTC.

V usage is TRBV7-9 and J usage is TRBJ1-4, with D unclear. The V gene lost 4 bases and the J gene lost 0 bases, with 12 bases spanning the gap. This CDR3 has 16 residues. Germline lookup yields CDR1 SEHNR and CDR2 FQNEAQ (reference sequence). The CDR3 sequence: CASSSSGLTTNEKLFF. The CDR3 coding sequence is TGTGCCAGCAGCTCCAGCGGTCTGACAACTAATGAAAAACTGTTTTTT.

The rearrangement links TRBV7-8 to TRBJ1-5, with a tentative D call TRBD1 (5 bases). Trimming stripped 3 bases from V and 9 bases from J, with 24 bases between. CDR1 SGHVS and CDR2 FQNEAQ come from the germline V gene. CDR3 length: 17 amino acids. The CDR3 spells CASSFSMGKRGTRPQHF. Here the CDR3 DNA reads TGTGCCAGCAGCTTTTCTATGGGTAAAAGGGGCACGCGGCCCCAGCATTTT.

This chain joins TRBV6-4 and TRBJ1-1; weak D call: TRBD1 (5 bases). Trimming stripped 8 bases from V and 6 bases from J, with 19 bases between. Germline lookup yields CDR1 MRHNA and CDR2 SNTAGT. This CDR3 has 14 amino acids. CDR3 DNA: TGTGCCAGCTCCACAGGCCCCAATGCCGCTGAAGCTTTCTTT. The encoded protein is CASSTGPNAAEAFF.

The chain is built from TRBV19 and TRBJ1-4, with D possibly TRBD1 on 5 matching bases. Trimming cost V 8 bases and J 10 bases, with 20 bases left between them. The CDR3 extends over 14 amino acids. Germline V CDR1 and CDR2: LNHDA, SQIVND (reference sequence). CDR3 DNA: TGTGCCAGTCAGGCGGGACCCAATATAGGAAAACTGTTTTTT. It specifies CASQAGPNIGKLFF.

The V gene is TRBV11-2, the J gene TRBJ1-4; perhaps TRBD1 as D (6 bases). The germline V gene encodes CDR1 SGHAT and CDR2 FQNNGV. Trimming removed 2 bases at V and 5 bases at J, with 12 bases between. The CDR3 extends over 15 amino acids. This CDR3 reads CASSLRRTVNEKLFF. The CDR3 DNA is TGTGCCAGCAGCTTACGGAGGACAGTGAATGAAAAACTGTTTTTT.